What follows are 17 T cell receptor beta chains derived from one specimen sequenced in a study of Graves' ophthalmopathy and Graves' hyperthyroidism (dated by TCRdb to the late 2010s). TCRdb shows the sequencer as Illumina HiSeq 2000. For repertoire sequencing, TCR beta CDR3 regions were amplified from RNA transcripts. A first-round RT-PCR used HTBI primers with the Qiagen OneStep RT-PCR kit, followed by a second-round multiplex PCR, size selection and purification. TCRdb applied fastp at Q25 and MiXCR to the public reads, then kept only in-frame beta chains. Each entry is one CDR3 protein sequence, shown with its most common DNA and genes. The sample table contains 300,000 to 500,000 distinct CDR3 sequences; only one count was recorded for 15% to 17% of them. About 7% of the sample lies in the top ten. The source material was peripheral blood. The receptors derive from a woman under 30 with stable Graves' hyperthyroidism. Donor details come from another sample of the same person, matched by shared clones.

This clonotype was recorded at least ten times. CDR3 in DNA: TGTGCCAGCAGCGCCCCGGGACTAGCGATCTACGAGCAGTACTTC. Protein product: CASSAPGLAIYEQYF. V gene TRBV6-2 or TRBV6-3 combines with J gene TRBJ2-7, with 10 bases identical to TRBD2. CDR1 MNHEY and CDR2 SVGEGT come from the germline V gene. Trimming cost V 6 bases and J 3 bases; bases outside gene matches: 8. This CDR3 region has 15 residues.

Remarks on this clonotype: Compared with germline, one end of the junction differs, possibly owing to a read error. V and J are TRBV5-1 and TRBJ2-2; D remains ambiguous. Germline V gives CDR1 SGHRS, CDR2 YFSETQ. This CDR3 is 11 amino acids long. The CDR3 protein is CAISLGGELFF. CDR3 DNA: TGCGCCATCAGCTTGGGCGGGGAGCTGTTTTTT.

This clonotype was seen a handful of times. This chain uses TRBV6-1 with TRBJ2-1; D is uncertain. The V gene's germline CDR1 is MNHNS and CDR2 SASEGT. Between the trimmed V and J ends, which lost 1 base and 0 bases, there was a span of 16 bases. This CDR3 is 18 amino acids long. The CDR3 here is CASSEGRNRRVSYNEQFF. In DNA, the CDR3 is TGTGCCAGCAGTGAAGGGCGCAACAGAAGGGTCTCCTACAATGAGCAGTTCTTC.

This clonotype was observed at least ten times. The rearrangement joins TRBV7-2 to TRBJ2-7; D possibly corresponds to TRBD1 (6 bases). V was cut by 5 bases and J by 3 bases, with 14 bases left in between. There are 14 residues in the CDR3. Per the germline V gene, CDR1 is SGHTA and CDR2 is FQGNSA. CDR3 residues: CASSRLARGYEQYF. In DNA, the CDR3 is TGTGCCAGCAGCCGACTGGCCAGGGGCTACGAGCAGTACTTC. The whole variable domain, filled in from reference TRBV7-2 and TRBJ2-7, reads GAGVSQSPSNKVTEKGKDVELRCDPISGHTALYWYRQSLGQGLEFLIYFQGNSAPDKSGLPSDRFSAERTGGSVSTLTIQRTQQEDSAVYLCASSRLARGYEQYFGPGTRLTVT.

This clonotype was observed at least ten times. This chain's CDR3 is CSVQRAGANPYEQYF. The CDR3 DNA reads as TGCAGCGTTCAACGAGCGGGGGCCAACCCCTACGAGCAGTACTTC. The V and J genes are TRBV29-1 and TRBJ2-7; 8 bases map to TRBD2. The CDR3 loop spans 15 amino acids. Germline CDR1 reads SQVTM; CDR2 reads ANQGSEA. Losses at the gene ends were 5 bases for V and 2 bases for J; bases not matched to a gene: 11.

This clonotype was detected only a few times. The chain links TRBV24-1 to TRBJ2-7, with 8 positions matching TRBD2. The CDR3 spans 16 residues. The J segment lost 0 bases and the V segment lost 1 base, leaving 4 bases of the junction unmatched. Germline V CDR1 and CDR2: KGHDR, SFDVKD. In DNA form, the CDR3 reads TGTGCCACCAGTGATTTAGGCGGGGGGCCCTCCTACGAGCAGTACTTC. It codes for CATSDLGGGPSYEQYF.

This clonotype has more than one count but fewer than ten. The junction departs from the called germline gene at one end, perhaps through a read error. V is TRBV6-2 or TRBV6-3 and J is TRBJ1-1; D is unresolved. CDR1 is MNHEY and CDR2 is SVGEGT in the germline V gene. The CDR3 is 14 residues long. CDR3 sequence: CGSSYTQMNTEACF. DNA for the CDR3: TGTGGCAGCAGTTACACACAGATGAACACTGAAGCTTGCTTT.

This clonotype has only a few counts. This chain joins TRBV12-3 or TRBV12-4 and TRBJ2-7; 7 bases line up with TRBD1. V shed 7 bases and J 6 bases; nucleotides not matched to a gene: 12. This CDR3 region has 14 residues. The DNA for the CDR3 is TGTGCCAGCACTCCGGACAGGTCTCTGGCCGAGCAGTACTTC. This encodes CASTPDRSLAEQYF.

There are many counts of this clonotype. CDR3 loop: CASSDFGGPSYEQYF. Written as DNA, the CDR3 is TGTGCCAGCAGTGATTTCGGGGGGCCCTCCTACGAGCAGTACTTC. This chain connects TRBV6-1 to TRBJ2-7, with D maybe TRBD2 (7 bases). CDR3 size: 15 residues. CDR1 is MNHNS and CDR2 is SASEGT in the germline V gene. Trimming shortened V by 3 bases and J by 0 bases, and 12 bases separated the two germline ends.

This clonotype was found many times. The chain uses TRBV11-1 and TRBJ1-6, with 10 bases matching TRBD1. The CDR3 covers 17 residues. Germline V CDR1 and CDR2: SGHAT, FQDESV (reference sequence). Trimming took 0 bases from V and 7 from J; bases not matched to a gene: 6. The CDR3 reads CASSLAGGQGVNSPLHF. In DNA, the CDR3 is TGTGCCAGCAGCTTAGCAGGCGGACAGGGGGTGAATTCACCCCTCCACTTT.

This clonotype has ten or more counts. The chain joins TRBV29-1 to TRBJ2-5, with 10 bases identical to TRBD2. Trimming cost V 3 bases and J 4 bases; bases outside gene matches: 2. Germline loops: CDR1 SQVTM, CDR2 ANQGSEA. The CDR3 extends over 13 amino acids. The CDR3 DNA follows: TGCAGCGTTGACCGACTAGCGGGAGAGACCCAGTACTTC. Translated: CSVDRLAGETQYF. The complete variable domain, with remaining parts taken from reference TRBV29-1 and TRBJ2-5, reads SAVISQKPSRDICQRGTSLTIQCQVDSQVTMMFWYRQQPGQSLTLIATANQGSEATYESGFVIDKFPISRPNLTFSTLTVSNMSPEDSSIYLCSVDRLAGETQYFGPGTRLLVL.

This clonotype appeared many times. The DNA for the CDR3 is TGCGCCAGCAGCCAGGCCCTTGATGGCTACACCTTC. Encoded protein: CASSQALDGYTF. This rearrangement joins TRBV4-1 to TRBJ1-2; no clear D gene. Trimming took off 3 bases at V and 6 bases at J, with 8 bases between the two ends. CDR1 MGHRA and CDR2 YSYEKL come from the germline V gene. The CDR3 is 12 amino acids.

In this sample, this clonotype turned up many times. The CDR3 DNA reads TGTGCCAGTAGTATCCAGGGTGCGCAGCCCCAGCATTTT. It translates to CASSIQGAQPQHF. The chain employs TRBV19 and TRBJ1-5; TRBD1 might be the D (5 bases). Trimming stripped 3 bases from V and 7 bases from J, with 10 bases between. The germline V gene has CDR1 LNHDA and CDR2 SQIVND (reference sequence). The CDR3 is 13 residues long.

This clonotype came up many times. V usage is TRBV12-3 or TRBV12-4 and J usage is TRBJ1-2; D is unclear. The CDR3 extends over 14 amino acids. Trimming took off 3 bases at V and 8 bases at J, with 16 bases between the two ends. CDR3: CASSFQITTSGYTF. CDR3 coding DNA: TGTGCCAGCAGTTTTCAGATCACAACTTCCGGCTACACCTTC.

This clonotype has at least ten counts. The genes are TRBV20-1 and TRBJ2-2; tentative D call: TRBD2 (6 bases). From germline, CDR1 is DFQATT and CDR2 SNEGSKA (reference sequence). This CDR3 comprises 13 residues. Trimming left V 6 bases short and J 1 base short, with 9 bases between. The CDR3 sequence: CSAAGMNTGELFF. CDR3 DNA: TGCAGTGCGGCGGGAATGAACACCGGGGAGCTGTTTTTT.

In its sample, this clonotype was seen many times. V is TRBV5-5 and J is TRBJ1-1, with D maybe TRBD1 (6 bases). V dropped 4 bases and J dropped 5 bases, with 9 bases sitting between them. The CDR3 sequence is 12 residues long. Germline assignment: CDR1 SGHKS and CDR2 YYEKEE (reference sequence). CDR3 bases: TGTGCCAGCAGCAAGACAGGTACTGAAGCTTTCTTT. Protein sequence: CASSKTGTEAFF.

This clonotype occurred a few times. V gene TRBV12-3 or TRBV12-4 combines with J gene TRBJ1-5, with TRBD1 matching over 9 bases. This CDR3 comprises 16 residues. J gave up 4 bases and V 6 bases, and 10 bases lay outside the gene matches. CDR3 sequence (DNA): TGTGCCAGCAGCCCTCCGGGACAGGGTGGTAATCAGCCCCAGCATTTT. This codes for CASSPPGQGGNQPQHF.